These 21 T cell receptor beta chains share one sample of origin, sequenced in a study of metastatic and nonmetastatic thyroid tumors. TCRdb re-called the PCR reads via MiXCR. The sample yields about 38,000 clones, roughly a quarter seen once. Every patient underwent thyroid surgery untreated. The source material was blood. The receptors here all came from a female donor with papillary thyroid cancer or a benign thyroid nodule (not recorded which). Some clones in this sample may be carry-over from other donors' samples.

This clone was recorded many times. The V gene is TRBV4-2, the J gene TRBJ2-7; D is unclear. This CDR3 region has 16 residues. V lost 0 bases to trimming and J lost 6 bases, with 18 bases between them. CDR1 and CDR2 from the germline V gene are LGHNA and YNFKEQ. The CDR3 sequence is CASSQDFAASVGEQYF. The DNA for the CDR3 is TGTGCCAGCAGCCAAGATTTCGCCGCAAGTGTGGGCGAGCAGTACTTC.

This clone has a count of ten or more. The J gene is TRBJ2-3, the V gene TRBV6-1; D remains ambiguous. The V end lost 5 bases, the J end lost 2 bases, and 2 bases lay between the germline ends. This CDR3 is built from 11 residues. The germline gives CDR1 MNHNS, CDR2 SASEGT. For the CDR3, the DNA is TGTGCCAGCAGTCACACAGATACGCAGTATTTT. Protein product: CASSHTDTQYF.

The J gene is TRBJ2-7, the V gene TRBV18; tentatively, D is TRBD1 (6 bases). Germline loops: CDR1 KGHSH, CDR2 LQKENI. V was shortened by 6 bases and J by 7 bases, with 16 bases between the two germline ends. The CDR3 runs to 13 residues. In DNA, the CDR3 is TGTGCCAGCTCCGAAGGGGGAGCGGAGGAGCAGTACTTC. It codes for CASSEGGAEEQYF.

This clone was seen only a few times. The junction departs from germline at one end; a sequencing error may be responsible. This chain's CDR3 is CASSESATNTGDLFF. The DNA of the CDR3 is TGTGCCAGTAGCGAATCGGCAACGAACACCGGGGATCTGTTTTTT. This sequence joins TRBV19 and TRBJ2-2; D might be TRBD2 (5 bases). This CDR3 has 15 amino acids. CDR1 LNHDA and CDR2 SQIVND come from the germline V gene (reference sequence).

This clone was seen more than once but under ten times. The chain recombines TRBV24-1 with TRBJ1-2; the D gene is possibly TRBD1 (5 bases). Germline V gene lookup returns CDR1 KGHDR and CDR2 SFDVKD. Trimming removed 2 bases at V and 6 bases at J, with 12 bases between. The CDR3 covers 14 residues. As DNA, the CDR3 is TGTGCCACCAGTGATTCGTGGCAGGGCGATGGCTACACCTTC. Translating it yields CATSDSWQGDGYTF.

The chain recombines TRBV30 with TRBJ2-1; D possibly corresponds to TRBD2 (6 bases). Germline V gives CDR1 GTSNPN, CDR2 SVGIG (reference sequence). V lost 4 bases and J lost 8, with 12 bases in between. This CDR3 has 12 residues. This CDR3 is CAWTAEGYEQFF. CDR3 nucleotide sequence: TGTGCCTGGACGGCGGAGGGCTATGAGCAGTTCTTC.

The chain has TRBV30 and TRBJ2-5; 10 bases fit TRBD2. The J segment lost 5 bases and the V segment lost 3 bases, leaving 3 bases of the junction unmatched. The CDR3 length is 13 residues. CDR1 is GTSNPN and CDR2 is SVGIG in the germline V gene (reference sequence). The chain's CDR3 is CAWRASGSETQYF. Written as DNA, the CDR3 is TGTGCCTGGAGGGCTAGCGGGAGTGAGACCCAGTACTTC.

This clone was detected ten times or more. The same CDR3 arises from other DNA sequences in this sample as well. The rearrangement joins TRBV20-1 to TRBJ2-4; perhaps TRBD2 as D (6 bases). With 6 bases removed from V and 3 bases from J, the gap between germline ends came to 15 bases. The CDR3 runs 14 residues. Germline V CDR1 and CDR2: DFQATT, SNEGSKA (reference sequence). The CDR3 DNA is TGCAGTGCCGGGACCTCGCGGGGCAAAAACATTCAGTACTTC. Protein sequence: CSAGTSRGKNIQYF.

The V gene is TRBV3-1, the J gene TRBJ2-7; the D gene could be TRBD1 or TRBD2 (5 bases each). Looked up from germline, CDR1 is LGHDT and CDR2 is YNNKEL (reference sequence). The CDR3 spans 15 residues. The germline V and J ends were trimmed by 4 bases and 2 bases, with 15 bases remaining between them. The CDR3 reads CASSLSGTGTYEQYF. CDR3 bases: TGTGCCAGCAGCCTTTCCGGGACGGGAACCTACGAGCAGTACTTC.

Only a few counts were recorded for this clone. V usage is TRBV6-2 or TRBV6-3 and J usage is TRBJ2-7; 8 bases line up with TRBD1. With V trimmed by 4 bases and J by 6 bases, 2 bases remained unmatched. The germline gives CDR1 MNHEY, CDR2 SVGEGT. The CDR3 runs to 12 residues. The CDR3 region is CASSLDRVEQYF. The CDR3 DNA is TGTGCCAGCAGTTTGGACAGGGTCGAGCAGTACTTC.

V is TRBV20-1 and J is TRBJ2-7; 9 bases are a match to TRBD2. V was clipped by 0 bases and J by 2 bases; unmatched bases: 5. The length of the CDR3 is 15 residues. CDR1 DFQATT and CDR2 SNEGSKA come from the germline V gene (reference sequence). DNA for the CDR3: TGCAGTGCTAGAGATCGGACTAGCGAGACCTACGAGCAGTACGTC. Its translation is CSARDRTSETYEQYV.

At least ten counts were recorded for this clone. The rearrangement links TRBV5-1 to TRBJ2-7, with 7 bases that match TRBD1. The germline CDR1 and CDR2 sequences are SGHRS and YFSETQ. V trimming: 0 bases; J trimming: 2 bases; junction bases outside the gene matches: 8. The CDR3 totals 16 residues. CDR3 amino acids: CASSLALGQITYEQYF. In DNA, the CDR3 is TGCGCCAGCAGCTTGGCCTTGGGACAGATCACCTACGAGCAGTACTTC.

The chain couples TRBV5-8 to TRBJ2-3; D is uncertain. The CDR3 runs 12 residues. V lost 0 bases and J lost 5, with 4 bases in between. Germline V lookup: CDR1 SGHTS, CDR2 YDEGEE. CDR3 protein: CASSLEKDTQYF. The CDR3 region has the DNA TGTGCCAGCAGCTTGGAAAAAGATACGCAGTATTTT.

In this sample, this clone turned up a few times. A clone one base away is much larger, so this may be a read error. V is TRBV9 and J is TRBJ1-5, with D unclear. CDR1 and CDR2 (germline): SGDLS, YYNGEE. The germline V and J ends were trimmed by 10 bases and 10 bases, with 12 bases remaining between them. The CDR3 has 10 amino acids. This CDR3 is CAWEWVPQHF. The CDR3, as DNA: TGTGCCTGGGAATGGGTACCCCAGCATTTT.

The chain uses TRBV11-2 and TRBJ2-7, with 14 bases fitting TRBD2. Losses at the gene ends were 5 bases for V and 3 bases for J; bases not matched to a gene: 9. Per germline, CDR1 SGHAT and CDR2 FQNNGV. This CDR3 comprises 17 residues. CDR3 bases: TGTGCCAGCAGCCCCCTGACTAGCGGGAGGGCCATCTACGAGCAGTACTTC. Translating it yields CASSPLTSGRAIYEQYF.

In its sample, this clone was seen a few times. This sequence joins TRBV12-3 or TRBV12-4 and TRBJ2-2; TRBD2 might be the D (7 bases). The length of the CDR3 is 13 residues. Between the trimmed V and J ends, which lost 5 bases and 6 bases, there was a span of 10 bases. DNA of the CDR3: TGTGCCAGCAGTCGGGGGGCACCCGGGGAGCTGTTTTTT. Amino acids: CASSRGAPGELFF.

This clone was counted many times. The genes are TRBV3-1 and TRBJ2-1, with D uncertain. The CDR3 length is 16 residues. Germline V gene sequence: CDR1 LGHDT, CDR2 YNNKEL (reference sequence). The germline V and J ends were trimmed by 1 base and 0 bases, with 10 bases remaining between them. CDR3 sequence reads: CASSQVPTSSYNEQFF. The CDR3 DNA reads TGTGCCAGCAGCCAAGTTCCCACGAGCTCCTACAATGAGCAGTTCTTC.

The DNA for the CDR3 is TGTGCCAGCAGTCCGGGACTAGCGGTTGGCGCGGCAGATACGCAGTATTTT. It codes for CASSPGLAVGAADTQYF. V is TRBV6-5 and J is TRBJ2-3; 11 nucleotides line up with TRBD2. Germline V gene sequence: CDR1 MNHEY, CDR2 SVGAGI. The CDR3 is 17 amino acids. J was trimmed by 4 bases and V by 5 bases; bases with no gene match: 11.

This clone is labeled medium-sized. The rearrangement links TRBV6-2 or TRBV6-3 to TRBJ2-3, with no clear D. Germline V lookup: CDR1 MNHEY, CDR2 SVGEGT. V was shortened by 8 bases and J by 2 bases, with 14 bases between the two germline ends. The CDR3 is 14 amino acids. CDR3 protein: CASEVNGPTDTQYF. In DNA form, the CDR3 reads TGTGCCAGCGAAGTCAATGGGCCCACAGATACGCAGTATTTT.

This clone showed up many times. The V call is TRBV20-1, the J call TRBJ2-5, with 8 bases that match TRBD2. CDR1 DFQATT and CDR2 SNEGSKA come from the germline V gene (reference sequence). The V and J ends lost 6 bases and 3 bases, in that order; junction bases with no gene match: 15. The CDR3 sequence is 16 residues long. CDR3 protein: CSAGRASGGGKETQYF. DNA for the CDR3: TGCAGTGCGGGAAGGGCCAGCGGGGGAGGGAAAGAGACCCAGTACTTC.

By proportion, this clone is medium-sized. The V call is TRBV20-1, the J call TRBJ2-7; 8 bases align to TRBD2. Germline CDR1 and CDR2: DFQATT and SNEGSKA (reference sequence). Losses at the gene ends were 5 bases for V and 4 bases for J; bases not matched to a gene: 7. There are 13 residues in the CDR3. The chain's CDR3 is CSAPLRGGYEQYF. CDR3 nucleotide sequence: TGCAGTGCTCCCCTCCGGGGGGGTTACGAGCAGTACTTC.